The 32 T cell receptor beta chains given below trace back to one sample, sequenced in a study of blood T cell repertoires in COVID-19. Profiling relied on immunoSEQ multiplex PCR, and the TCRdb table lists in-frame clones only, not all of them. The sample holds under 100,000 clones; about nine tenths are singletons and the top ten take more than 0.85%. The sample was peripheral blood. These receptors were taken from a human donor in a cohort sampled during active COVID-19.

The chain combines TRBV5-5 with TRBJ2-7; D remains ambiguous. This CDR3 is 15 amino acids long. Germline CDR1 reads SGHKS; CDR2 reads YYEKEE (reference sequence). The V end lost 0 bases, the J end lost 2 bases, and 12 bases lay between the germline ends. The CDR3 DNA is TGTGCCAGCAGCTTGGATGGTAGTTTTACCTACGAGCAGTACTTC. Translation: CASSLDGSFTYEQYF.

This chain joins TRBV14 and TRBJ2-1, with 9 nucleotides matching TRBD2. With V trimmed by 4 bases and J by 4 bases, 14 bases remained unmatched. This CDR3 is 18 amino acids long. The germline V gene has CDR1 SGHDN and CDR2 FVKESK. CDR3 sequence: CASSRRLAAIENYNEQFF. CDR3 DNA sequence: TGTGCCAGCAGCCGAAGACTAGCGGCAATAGAAAATTACAATGAGCAGTTCTTC.

The chain uses TRBV27 and TRBJ2-1; possible D gene TRBD1, 6 bases. Trimming cost V 4 bases and J 9 bases, with 16 bases left between them. Per the germline V gene, CDR1 is MNHEY and CDR2 is SMNVEV (reference sequence). CDR3 size: 14 residues. The CDR3 loop is CASSWGPKGGEQFF. CDR3 bases: TGTGCCAGCAGTTGGGGGCCCAAAGGGGGTGAGCAGTTCTTC.

The chain uses TRBV28 and TRBJ2-1; the match to TRBD2 covers 8 bases. The CDR3 consists of 15 residues. V shed 10 bases, J shed 4 bases, and the junction held 12 bases outside the gene matches. Germline CDR1 is MDHEN and CDR2 is SYDVKM. The CDR3 DNA is TGTGCCAATCACCTCGGGACTAGGCTTTACAATGAGCAGTTCTTC. It is translated as CANHLGTRLYNEQFF.

This clone was observed a handful of times. The CDR3 bases are TGCGCCAGCAGCCGATCCGGACAGCAGAACACTGAAGCTTTCTTT. It yields the protein CASSRSGQQNTEAFF. This chain joins TRBV4-1 and TRBJ1-1; a possible D gene is TRBD1 (6 bases). The CDR3 sequence is 15 residues long. Germline V gene sequence: CDR1 MGHRA, CDR2 YSYEKL. Trimming pared 4 bases from V and 1 base from J, leaving 13 bases between.

The chain combines TRBV6-5 with TRBJ1-3, with D maybe TRBD1 (5 bases). Trimming stripped 6 bases from V and 1 base from J, with 10 bases between. This CDR3 is built from 14 residues. The germline gives CDR1 MNHEY, CDR2 SVGAGI. The CDR3 DNA follows: TGTGCCAGCAGCAGCAGGGTATCTGGAAACACCATATATTTT. Translation: CASSSRVSGNTIYF.

This clone showed up just once. The chain carries TRBV6-5 and TRBJ2-1, with D tentatively TRBD1 (6 bases). V lost 5 bases and J 7 bases, leaving 18 bases between the germline ends. Germline CDR1 MNHEY, CDR2 SVGAGI. There are 15 residues in the CDR3. CDR3 nucleotide sequence: TGTGCCAGCAGTCAGCCGGGACACCTGGAAAATGAGCAGTTCTTC. It is translated as CASSQPGHLENEQFF.

The chain couples TRBV23-1 to TRBJ2-7, with 8 nucleotides matching TRBD2. TRBV23-1 is sorted into the ORF group, with uncertain function. CDR3 length: 16 amino acids. The junction had 13 bases not matched to a gene; V was cut back by 4 bases and J by 5 bases. The CDR3 reads CASSRGSGRYNDEQYF. CDR3 DNA sequence: TGCGCCAGCAGTCGGGGCAGCGGGAGATACAACGACGAGCAGTACTTC.

This clone was counted a single time. CDR3 bases: TGTGCCAGCAGCCCATACAATGAGCAGTTCTTC. It encodes CASSPYNEQFF. This chain links TRBV7-2 with TRBJ2-1; D gene ambiguous. V was trimmed by 5 bases and J by 4 bases, leaving 3 bases between them. This CDR3 comprises 11 residues. CDR1 and CDR2 (germline): SGHTA, FQGNSA.

CDR3 DNA: TGTGCCAGCAGGGGGGACAGTTACAATCAGCCCCAGCATTTT. Amino acids: CASRGDSYNQPQHF. This chain uses TRBV2 with TRBJ1-5, with 7 bases fitting TRBD1. Trimming removed 6 bases from V and 3 bases from J; junction bases left unmatched: 5. The CDR3 runs to 14 residues. CDR1 is SNHLY, CDR2 FYNNEI, per germline.

This clone has a single count. The rearrangement joins TRBV3-1 (or the pseudogene TRBV3-2) to TRBJ1-4, with 7 nucleotides matching TRBD1. The V gene's germline CDR1 is LGHDT and CDR2 YNNKEL (reference sequence). The CDR3 sequence is 14 residues long. J was trimmed by 8 bases and V by 4 bases; bases with no gene match: 7. The CDR3 spells CASSPDRVGEKLFF. DNA of the CDR3: TGTGCCAGCAGCCCCGACAGGGTAGGCGAAAAACTGTTTTTT.

This sequence joins TRBV10-3 and TRBJ2-1; 7 bases line up with TRBD2. The ends lost 2 bases at V and 8 bases at J; junction bases unmatched: 6. Germline V CDR1 and CDR2: ENHRY, SYGVKD. The CDR3 covers 14 residues. CDR3 coding DNA: TGTGCCATCAGTGAGGGCGGGAGTATCGATGAGCAGTTCTTC. As protein: CAISEGGSIDEQFF.

The V gene is TRBV28, the J gene TRBJ1-1; 7 bases line up with TRBD1. This CDR3 is built from 15 residues. CDR1 is MDHEN and CDR2 is SYDVKM in the germline V gene. V dropped 3 bases and J dropped 3; count of bases not matched to a gene: 7. For the CDR3, the DNA is TGTGCCAGCAGTTTCGGACAGGTGTGGGACACTGAAGCTTTCTTT. Its translation: CASSFGQVWDTEAFF.

The gene calls are TRBV7-6 and TRBJ1-6; a possible D gene is TRBD1 (6 bases). Germline lookup yields CDR1 SGHVS and CDR2 FNYEAQ. This CDR3 has 15 residues. V was cut by 6 bases and J by 1 base, with 10 bases left in between. CDR3 nucleotides: TGTGCCAGCAGTCCACAGGGTTCCTATAATTCACCCCTCCACTTT. Its translation: CASSPQGSYNSPLHF.

The rearrangement joins TRBV27 to TRBJ2-7; D uncertain. Germline CDR1 is MNHEY and CDR2 is SMNVEV (reference sequence). The CDR3 contains 13 residues. Trimming cost V 3 bases and J 6 bases, with 12 bases left between them. CDR3 coding DNA: TGTGCCAGCAGTTTCGTAGTCACCGGCGAGCAGTACTTC. It specifies CASSFVVTGEQYF.

This chain's CDR3 is CASSHDRGRWSTEAFF. The CDR3 DNA follows: TGTGCCAGCAGTCACGACAGGGGGCGTTGGAGCACTGAAGCTTTCTTT. The chain links TRBV27 to TRBJ1-1; 10 positions match TRBD1. The CDR3 covers 16 residues. After removal of 5 bases from V and 4 bases from J, the junction contained 10 bases not matched to a gene. Per germline, CDR1 MNHEY and CDR2 SMNVEV (reference sequence).

The chain recombines TRBV28 with TRBJ2-7, with D perhaps matching TRBD1 (6 bases). V was clipped by 4 bases and J by 0 bases, with 10 bases between them. The germline V gene has CDR1 MDHEN and CDR2 SYDVKM. The CDR3 extends over 14 amino acids. CDR3 nucleotide sequence: TGTGCCAGCAGTTATGGGGGCTACTCCTACGAGCAGTACTTC. Protein product: CASSYGGYSYEQYF.

The chain links TRBV3-1 (or the pseudogene TRBV3-2) to TRBJ1-6; TRBD1 matches at 7 bases. The V segment lost 1 base and the J segment 9 bases; nucleotides outside the gene matches: 9. The CDR3 has 16 amino acids. CDR1 is LGHDT and CDR2 is YNNKEL in the germline V gene (reference sequence). DNA for the CDR3: TGTGCCAGCAGCCAAGCTCGACAGGGACGCGGTTCACCCCTCCACTTT. This translates into CASSQARQGRGSPLHF.

J is TRBJ2-7 and V is TRBV27; tentatively, D is TRBD2 (6 bases). From germline, CDR1 is MNHEY and CDR2 SMNVEV (reference sequence). This CDR3 has 17 residues. Trimming took 0 bases from V and 3 from J, leaving 18 bases between them. The CDR3 coding sequence is TGTGCCAGCAGTTTATCTCGGGGTGGCGGGACGTTCTACGAGCAGTACTTC. Encoded protein: CASSLSRGGGTFYEQYF.

The chain is built from TRBV7-9 and TRBJ2-2, with D perhaps matching TRBD1 (5 bases). Germline V gene sequence: CDR1 SEHNR, CDR2 FQNEAQ (reference sequence). V was clipped by 5 bases and J by 4 bases, with 11 bases between them. The CDR3 has 14 amino acids. This CDR3 is CASSLSGATGELFF. DNA for the CDR3: TGTGCCAGCAGCCTCAGTGGGGCCACCGGGGAGCTGTTTTTT.

V gene TRBV6-6 combines with J gene TRBJ2-5; a weak D match, TRBD2 (6 bases). The germline V gene has CDR1 MNHNY and CDR2 SVGAGI (reference sequence). The CDR3 has 14 amino acids. The V gene lost 6 bases and the J gene lost 6 bases, with 17 bases spanning the gap. CDR3 protein: CASSPGLLWQTQYF. The CDR3 nucleotides are TGTGCCAGCAGCCCGGGACTTCTTTGGCAGACCCAGTACTTC.

The chain combines TRBV3-1 (or the pseudogene TRBV3-2) with TRBJ1-4; weak D call: TRBD1 (5 bases). Trimming cost V 4 bases and J 8 bases, with 11 bases left between them. The CDR3 loop spans 13 amino acids. CDR1 is LGHDT and CDR2 is YNNKEL in the germline V gene (reference sequence). The CDR3 sequence: CASSRGGVEKLFF. The CDR3 nucleotides read TGTGCCAGCAGCCGAGGAGGGGTGGAAAAACTGTTTTTT.

The V call is TRBV7-3, the J call TRBJ1-6; 7 bases map to TRBD1. In germline, CDR1 is SGHTA, CDR2 FQGTGA. The CDR3 has 14 residues. V trimming: 5 bases; J trimming: 8 bases; junction bases outside the gene matches: 6. The CDR3 here is CASSLDRNYSPLHF. The CDR3 DNA sequence: TGTGCCAGCAGCCTGGACAGGAATTATTCACCCCTCCACTTT. Full variable domain (outside the CDR3, taken from reference TRBV7-3 and TRBJ1-6): GAGVSQTPSNKVTEKGKYVELRCDPISGHTALYWYRQSLGQGPEFLIYFQGTGAADDSGLPNDRFFAVRPEGSVSTLKIQRTERGDSAVYLCASSLDRNYSPLHFGNGTRLTVT.

The chain carries TRBV15 and TRBJ1-2; D is ambiguous. Trimming shortened V by 0 bases and J by 5 bases, and 13 bases separated the two germline ends. The CDR3 sequence is 15 residues long. Germline V gene sequence: CDR1 LNHNV, CDR2 YYDKDF (reference sequence). In DNA form, the CDR3 reads TGTGCCACCAGCAGAGAAGGAGAGGGTTGGTATGGCTACACCTTC. The encoded protein is CATSREGEGWYGYTF.

This chain joins TRBV29-1 and TRBJ1-5; D possibly corresponds to TRBD1 (5 bases). The germline CDR1 and CDR2 sequences are SQVTM and ANQGSEA. The V and J ends lost 0 bases and 5 bases respectively, with 8 bases between them. The CDR3 is 13 amino acids. DNA of the CDR3: TGCAGCGTTGAAGAGACAGCTGATCAGCCCCAGCATTTT. This codes for CSVEETADQPQHF. Variable domain in full (rest from reference TRBV29-1 and TRBJ1-5): SAVISQKPSRDICQRGTSLTIQCQVDSQVTMMFWYRQQPGQSLTLIATANQGSEATYESGFVIDKFPISRPNLTFSTLTVSNMSPEDSSIYLCSVEETADQPQHFGDGTRLSIL.

This chain links TRBV6-5 with TRBJ1-6; 8 bases match TRBD1. This CDR3 has 14 amino acids. CDR1 MNHEY and CDR2 SVGAGI come from the germline V gene. The V segment lost 4 bases and the J segment 9 bases; nucleotides outside the gene matches: 5. The CDR3 DNA reads as TGTGCCAGCAGTTTGGACAGGGTGGGTTCACCCCTCCACTTT. Its protein is CASSLDRVGSPLHF.

CDR3 nucleotide sequence: TGTGCCAGCAGCCAGACAGTCTATGGCTACACCTTC. Encoded protein: CASSQTVYGYTF. The V call is TRBV3-1 (or the pseudogene TRBV3-2), the J call TRBJ1-2; a weak D match, TRBD1 (5 bases). The V and J ends lost 3 bases and 4 bases respectively, with 6 bases between them. CDR1 is LGHDT and CDR2 is YNNKEL in the germline V gene (reference sequence). The CDR3 contains 12 residues.

In this sample, this clone turned up once. The chain has TRBV5-1 and TRBJ2-7; no reliable D call. Per the germline V gene, CDR1 is SGHRS and CDR2 is YFSETQ. Trimming removed 0 bases from V and 5 bases from J, with 6 bases in between. This CDR3 contains 12 residues. The CDR3 sequence: CASSLVADEQYF. DNA for the CDR3: TGCGCCAGCAGCTTGGTGGCAGACGAGCAGTACTTC.

This clone was seen more than once but under ten times. The chain recombines TRBV11-2 with TRBJ2-7; 8 bases fit TRBD1. With V trimmed by 6 bases and J by 6 bases, 7 bases remained unmatched. Germline V CDR1 and CDR2: SGHAT, FQNNGV. This CDR3 spans 13 amino acids. CDR3 sequence (DNA): TGTGCCAGCAGACAAAGACAGGGGAGCGAGCAGTACTTC. It encodes CASRQRQGSEQYF.

This sequence joins TRBV28 and TRBJ1-3; 7 bases align to TRBD1. CDR1 is MDHEN and CDR2 is SYDVKM in the germline V gene. The ends lost 7 bases at V and 5 bases at J; junction bases unmatched: 11. This CDR3 is built from 15 residues. The CDR3 reads CASTGGGLSRNTIYF. The CDR3 bases are TGTGCCAGCACCGGAGGGGGCCTATCCCGAAACACCATATATTTT.

In the case of this clone: At one end the junction does not follow the germline gene, possibly because of a read error. This chain uses TRBV2 with TRBJ2-5, with D hard to call. The CDR3 is 13 amino acids. Looked up from germline, CDR1 is SNHLY and CDR2 is FYNNEI. CDR3 sequence (DNA): TGTGCCAGCAGTTTCCTAGGTATGGAGACCCAATACTTC. This encodes CASSFLGMETQYF.

The chain recombines TRBV19 with TRBJ1-5; a possible D gene is TRBD1 (5 bases). Trimming left V 4 bases short and J 7 bases short, with 14 bases between. The germline V gene has CDR1 LNHDA and CDR2 SQIVND (reference sequence). This CDR3 spans 14 amino acids. The CDR3 region has the DNA TGTGCCAGTAGTACGAGGACGGGGGAGCAGCCCCAGCATTTT. It is translated as CASSTRTGEQPQHF.